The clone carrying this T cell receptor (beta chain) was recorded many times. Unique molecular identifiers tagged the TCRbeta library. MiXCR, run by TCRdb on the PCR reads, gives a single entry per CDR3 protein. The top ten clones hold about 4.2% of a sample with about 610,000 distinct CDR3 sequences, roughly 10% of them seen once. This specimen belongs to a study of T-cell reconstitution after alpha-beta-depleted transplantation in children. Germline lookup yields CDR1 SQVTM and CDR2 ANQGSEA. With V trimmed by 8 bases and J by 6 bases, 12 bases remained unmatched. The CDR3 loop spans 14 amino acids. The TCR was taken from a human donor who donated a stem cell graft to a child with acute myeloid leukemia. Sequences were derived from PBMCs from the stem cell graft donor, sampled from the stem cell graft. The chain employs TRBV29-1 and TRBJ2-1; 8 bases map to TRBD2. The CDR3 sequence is CSLVKAGVGNEQFF. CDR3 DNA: TGCAGCCTTGTTAAAGCGGGGGTTGGCAATGAGCAGTTCTTC.